The 13 T cell receptor beta chains below all came from one sample that was sequenced in a study of human T cells and chemical hapten exposure. Described time point: pre-sensitization, week 0. Described treatment: therapeutic diphenylcyclopropenone sensitization with weekly scalp DPC. Via MiXCR, TCRdb re-called the RACE reads, giving one row per CDR3 protein. The data show some 200,000 distinct CDR3 sequences, 25% to 30% seen once. The material was whole blood, obtained in connection with sensitization to the hapten diphenylcyclopropenone (DPC). These receptors all come from a woman younger than 45 with alopecia areata. Some clones in this sample may be carry-over from other donors' samples.

The gene calls are TRBV29-1 and TRBJ2-3, with D perhaps matching TRBD1 (6 bases). The CDR3 is 14 residues long. Germline V gives CDR1 SQVTM, CDR2 ANQGSEA. V was pared by 6 bases and J by 2 bases, with 15 bases between. CDR3 sequence: CSVETGFPTDTQYF. As DNA, the CDR3 is TGCAGCGTCGAAACAGGGTTCCCCACAGATACGCAGTATTTT.

The chain uses TRBV7-2 and TRBJ2-7, with D maybe TRBD1 (5 bases). Trimming left V 2 bases short and J 2 bases short, with 13 bases between. This CDR3 spans 15 amino acids. CDR1 and CDR2 from the germline V gene are SGHTA and FQGNSA. The CDR3 DNA follows: TGTGCCAGCAGCTTACTGGACCAGGGAACCTACGAGCAGTACTTC. This translates into CASSLLDQGTYEQYF.

The table lists this clonotype with a few counts. This chain's CDR3 is CSVGEGTRTEAFF. CDR3 in DNA: TGCAGCGTTGGTGAGGGCACAAGGACTGAAGCTTTCTTT. V usage is TRBV29-1 and J usage is TRBJ1-1; D unresolved. CDR1 and CDR2 from the germline V gene are SQVTM and ANQGSEA. This CDR3 has 13 amino acids. V was shortened by 4 bases and J by 5 bases, with 14 bases between the two germline ends.

This clonotype has more than one count but fewer than ten. The chain has TRBV6-4 and TRBJ1-1; possibly TRBD1 for D (6 bases). Trimming took 4 bases from V and 2 from J, leaving 8 bases between them. This CDR3 region has 13 residues. Germline values: CDR1 MRHNA, CDR2 SNTAGT. The chain's CDR3 is CASSGRGNTEAFF. CDR3 DNA sequence: TGTGCCAGCAGTGGCAGGGGTAACACTGAAGCTTTCTTT.

This clonotype was observed a few times. The chain uses TRBV10-3 and TRBJ2-7; possible D gene TRBD1, 5 bases. V was pared by 3 bases and J by 0 bases, with 6 bases between. Germline lookup yields CDR1 ENHRY and CDR2 SYGVKD. CDR3 length: 13 amino acids. As DNA, the CDR3 is TGTGCCATCAGTGAACAGGTCTCCTACGAGCAGTACTTC. It codes for CAISEQVSYEQYF.

The chain has TRBV15 and TRBJ2-4; D is tentatively TRBD1 or TRBD2 (6 bases each). Trimming took 5 bases from V and 0 from J, leaving 17 bases between them. The CDR3 is 17 amino acids. Germline V gene sequence: CDR1 LNHNV, CDR2 YYDKDF (reference sequence). The CDR3 coding sequence is TGTGCCACCAGCGGGTGGGGTACGGGGGCAGCCAAAAACATTCAGTACTTC. This encodes CATSGWGTGAAKNIQYF.

J is TRBJ2-7 and V is TRBV6-2 or TRBV6-3; TRBD1 matches 8 bases. This CDR3 has 13 amino acids. J gave up 2 bases and V 5 bases, and 2 bases lay outside the gene matches. The germline V gene encodes CDR1 MNHEY and CDR2 SVGEGT. The CDR3 spells CASSQGQAYEQYF. Here the CDR3 DNA reads TGTGCCAGCAGTCAGGGACAGGCCTACGAGCAGTACTTC.

V usage is TRBV29-1 and J usage is TRBJ2-3; 7 positions match TRBD1. Trimming at V came to 5 bases and at J to 0 bases, leaving 5 bases not matched to a gene. The germline V gene encodes CDR1 SQVTM and CDR2 ANQGSEA. The CDR3 length is 14 residues. The CDR3 here is CSVTGQASTDTQYF. CDR3 DNA sequence: TGCAGCGTTACTGGACAGGCGAGCACAGATACGCAGTATTTT.

V gene TRBV4-1 combines with J gene TRBJ1-1; D remains ambiguous. Trimming removed 3 bases from V and 1 base from J, with 9 bases in between. Germline V gene data show CDR1 as MGHRA and CDR2 as YSYEKL. CDR3 length equals 14 residues. Here the CDR3 DNA reads TGCGCCAGCAGCCAGTCACAGCGGAACACTGAAGCTTTCTTT. Its translation: CASSQSQRNTEAFF.

The gene calls are TRBV28 and TRBJ2-1, with 14 positions matching TRBD2. The CDR3 length is 15 residues. V trimming: 5 bases; J trimming: 6 bases; junction bases outside the gene matches: 3. Germline V lookup: CDR1 MDHEN, CDR2 SYDVKM. The CDR3 here is CASSRGLAGVNEQFF. The CDR3 nucleotides read TGTGCCAGCAGTCGGGGACTAGCGGGAGTCAATGAGCAGTTCTTC.

The chain couples TRBV6-5 to TRBJ1-4, with D possibly being TRBD1 (6 bases). The V gene's germline CDR1 is MNHEY and CDR2 SVGAGI. This CDR3 is built from 14 residues. The V end lost 2 bases, the J end lost 5 bases, and 9 bases lay between the germline ends. This CDR3 reads CASSYRGGNEKLFF. The CDR3 nucleotides read TGTGCCAGCAGTTACAGGGGGGGGAATGAAAAACTGTTTTTT.

This chain connects TRBV4-3 to TRBJ2-3; a weak D match, TRBD2 (6 bases). Germline V gene lookup returns CDR1 LGHNA and CDR2 YSLEER. Trimming stripped 0 bases from V and 2 bases from J, with 18 bases between. The CDR3 totals 18 residues. The CDR3 here is CASSQEWGWRGLTDTQYF. DNA of the CDR3: TGCGCCAGCAGCCAAGAGTGGGGATGGCGGGGCCTCACAGATACGCAGTATTTT.

A few counts support this clonotype. The chain links TRBV28 to TRBJ2-2, with 7 bases that match TRBD1. The CDR3 is made up of 15 amino acids. J was trimmed by 5 bases and V by 2 bases; bases with no gene match: 5. Per the germline V gene, CDR1 is MDHEN and CDR2 is SYDVKM. In DNA, the CDR3 is TGTGCCAGCAGTTTACTGGGCAGGGGGACCGGGGAGCTGTTTTTT. Residues: CASSLLGRGTGELFF.